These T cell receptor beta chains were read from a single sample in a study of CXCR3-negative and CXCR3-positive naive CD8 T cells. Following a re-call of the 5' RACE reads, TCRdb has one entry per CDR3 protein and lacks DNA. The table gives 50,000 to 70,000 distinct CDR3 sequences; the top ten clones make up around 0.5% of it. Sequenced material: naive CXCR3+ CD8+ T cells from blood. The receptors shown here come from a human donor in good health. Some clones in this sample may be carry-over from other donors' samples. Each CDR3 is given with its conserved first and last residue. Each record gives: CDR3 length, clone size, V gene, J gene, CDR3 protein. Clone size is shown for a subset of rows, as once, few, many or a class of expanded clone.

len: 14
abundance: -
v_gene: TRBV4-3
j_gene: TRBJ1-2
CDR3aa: CASSLRQGPYGYTF

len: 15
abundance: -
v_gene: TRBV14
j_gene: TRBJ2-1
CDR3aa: CASSPRDRGTNEQFF

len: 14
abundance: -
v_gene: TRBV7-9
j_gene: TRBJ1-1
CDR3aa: CASSHADLRTEAFF

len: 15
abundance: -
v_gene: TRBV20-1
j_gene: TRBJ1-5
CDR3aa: CSASGTADFNQPQHF

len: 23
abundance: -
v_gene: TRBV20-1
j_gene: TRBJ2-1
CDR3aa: CSARDLGLIPTSGDPSSYNEQFF

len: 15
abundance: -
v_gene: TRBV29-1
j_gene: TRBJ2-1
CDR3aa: CSDSRTGTAYNEQFF

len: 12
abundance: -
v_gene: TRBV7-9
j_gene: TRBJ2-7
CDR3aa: CASSSFNYEQYF

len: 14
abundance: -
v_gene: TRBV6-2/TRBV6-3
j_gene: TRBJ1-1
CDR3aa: CASSYSTGWTEAFF

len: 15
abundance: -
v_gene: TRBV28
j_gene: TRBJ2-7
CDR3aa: CASSSGQGLLREQYF

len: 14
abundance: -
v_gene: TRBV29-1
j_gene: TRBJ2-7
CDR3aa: CSVVPTGATYEQYF

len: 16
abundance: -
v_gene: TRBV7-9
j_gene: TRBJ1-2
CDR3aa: CASSSRGGTGSYDYTF

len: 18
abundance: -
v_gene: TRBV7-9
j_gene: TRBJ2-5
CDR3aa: CASSRGISGGPGQETQYF

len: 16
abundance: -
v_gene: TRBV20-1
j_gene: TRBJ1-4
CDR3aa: CSARDLIGGRPEKLFF

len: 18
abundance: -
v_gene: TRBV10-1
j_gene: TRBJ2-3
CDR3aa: CASSDGGIYLSSTDTQYF

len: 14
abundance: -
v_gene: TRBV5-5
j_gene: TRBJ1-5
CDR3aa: CASSLPGLNQPQHF

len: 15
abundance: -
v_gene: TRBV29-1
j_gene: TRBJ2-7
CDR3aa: CSVGTLGQKNYEQYF

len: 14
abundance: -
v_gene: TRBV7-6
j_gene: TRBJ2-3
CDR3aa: CASSLSGGTDTQYF

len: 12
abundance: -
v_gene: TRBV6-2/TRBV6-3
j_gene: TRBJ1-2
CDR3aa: CASRPQGLGYTF

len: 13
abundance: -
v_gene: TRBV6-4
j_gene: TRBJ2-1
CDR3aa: CASSGTAYNEQFF

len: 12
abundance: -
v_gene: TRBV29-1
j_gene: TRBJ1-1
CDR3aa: CSVLDGNTEAFF

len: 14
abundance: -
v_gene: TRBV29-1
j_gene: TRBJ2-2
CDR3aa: CSVAQVGVAGELFF

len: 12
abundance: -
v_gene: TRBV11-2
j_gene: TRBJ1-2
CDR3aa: CASSSSRDGYTF

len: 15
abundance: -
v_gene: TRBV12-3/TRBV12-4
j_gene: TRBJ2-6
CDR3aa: CASSFVLSGANVLTF

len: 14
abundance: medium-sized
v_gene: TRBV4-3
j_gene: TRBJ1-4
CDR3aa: CASSQEVVGEKLFF

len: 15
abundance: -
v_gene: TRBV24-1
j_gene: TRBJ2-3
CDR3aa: CATSDGADHRDTQYF

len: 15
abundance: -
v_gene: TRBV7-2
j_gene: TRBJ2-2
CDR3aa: CASSYGLADAEELFF

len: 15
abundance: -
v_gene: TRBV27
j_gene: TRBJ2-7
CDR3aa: CASSLGLADSYEQYF

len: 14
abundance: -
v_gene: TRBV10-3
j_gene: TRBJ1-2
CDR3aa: CAISGDRGYYGYTF

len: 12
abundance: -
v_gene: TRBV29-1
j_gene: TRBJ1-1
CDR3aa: CSVEGYSPEAFF

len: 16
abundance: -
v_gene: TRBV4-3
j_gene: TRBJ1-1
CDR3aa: CASSLDYQGAGTEAFF

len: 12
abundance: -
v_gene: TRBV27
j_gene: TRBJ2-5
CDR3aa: CASRSPQRSQYF

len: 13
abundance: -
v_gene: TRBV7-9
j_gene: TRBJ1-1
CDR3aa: CASSLGQITEAFF

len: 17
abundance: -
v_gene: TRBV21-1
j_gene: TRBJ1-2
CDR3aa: CASSKGHRDNANYGYTF

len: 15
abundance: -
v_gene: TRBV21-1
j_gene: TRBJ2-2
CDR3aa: CASSKGIPRTGELFF

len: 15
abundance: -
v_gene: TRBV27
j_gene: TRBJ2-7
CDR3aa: CASSSLAGDSYEQYF

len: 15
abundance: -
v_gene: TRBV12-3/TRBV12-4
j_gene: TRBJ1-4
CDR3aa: CASSLTEGNLVKLFF

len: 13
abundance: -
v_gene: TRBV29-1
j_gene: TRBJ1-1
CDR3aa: CSVELDGNTEAFF

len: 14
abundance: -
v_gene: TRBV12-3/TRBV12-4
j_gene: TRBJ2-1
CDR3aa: CARSFRGGQYEQFF

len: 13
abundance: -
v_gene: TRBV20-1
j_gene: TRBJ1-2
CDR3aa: CSARETGRYGYTF

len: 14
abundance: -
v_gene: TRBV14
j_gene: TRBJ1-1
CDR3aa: CASSQSQDDTEAFF

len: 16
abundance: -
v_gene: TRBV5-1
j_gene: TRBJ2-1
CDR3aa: CASSLWTRAPGNEQFF

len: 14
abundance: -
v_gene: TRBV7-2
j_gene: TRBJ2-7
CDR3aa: CASSPWHGSYEQYF

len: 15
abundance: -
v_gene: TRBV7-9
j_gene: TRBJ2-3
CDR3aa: CASSRDSFIADTQYF

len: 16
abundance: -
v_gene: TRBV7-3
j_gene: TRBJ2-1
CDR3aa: CASSLILQGANNEQFF

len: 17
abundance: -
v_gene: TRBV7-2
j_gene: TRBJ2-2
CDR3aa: CASSLSYAGGRTGELFF